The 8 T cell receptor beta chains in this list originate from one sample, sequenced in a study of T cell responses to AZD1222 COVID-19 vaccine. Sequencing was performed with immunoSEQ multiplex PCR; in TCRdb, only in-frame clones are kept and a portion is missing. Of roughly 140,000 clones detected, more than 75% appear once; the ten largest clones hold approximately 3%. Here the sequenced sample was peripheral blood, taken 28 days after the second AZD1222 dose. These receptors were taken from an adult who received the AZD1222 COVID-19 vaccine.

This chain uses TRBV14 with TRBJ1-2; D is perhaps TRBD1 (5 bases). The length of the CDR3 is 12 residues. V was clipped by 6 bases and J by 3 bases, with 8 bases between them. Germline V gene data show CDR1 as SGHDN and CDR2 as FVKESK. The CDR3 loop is CASSQGHYGYTF. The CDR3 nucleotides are TGTGCCAGCAGTCAGGGCCACTATGGCTACACCTTC.

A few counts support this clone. The CDR3 here is CAGQGGNQPQHF. CDR3 DNA sequence: TGTGCCGGCCAGGGCGGCAATCAGCCCCAGCATTTT. The chain combines TRBV28 with TRBJ1-5; D may be TRBD1 (5 bases). The V gene's germline CDR1 is MDHEN and CDR2 SYDVKM. The germline V and J ends were trimmed by 11 bases and 2 bases, with 10 bases remaining between them. The CDR3 has 12 amino acids.

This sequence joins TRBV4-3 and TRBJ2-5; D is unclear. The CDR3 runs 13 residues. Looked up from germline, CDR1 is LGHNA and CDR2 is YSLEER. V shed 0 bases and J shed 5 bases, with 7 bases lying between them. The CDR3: CASSQDSSETQYF. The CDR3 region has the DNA TGCGCCAGCAGCCAAGATTCGTCGGAGACCCAGTACTTC.

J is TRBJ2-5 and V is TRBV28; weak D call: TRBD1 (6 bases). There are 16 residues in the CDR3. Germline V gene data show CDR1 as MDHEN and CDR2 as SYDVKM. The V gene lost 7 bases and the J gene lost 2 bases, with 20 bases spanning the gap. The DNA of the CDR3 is TGTGCCAGCAACGCCCGCAATTTGGGGGCTCAAGAGACCCAGTACTTC. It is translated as CASNARNLGAQETQYF.

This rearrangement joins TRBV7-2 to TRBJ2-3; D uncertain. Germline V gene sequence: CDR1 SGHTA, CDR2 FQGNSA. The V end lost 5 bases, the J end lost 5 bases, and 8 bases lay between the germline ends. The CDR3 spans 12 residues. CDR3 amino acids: CASSVVEDTQYF. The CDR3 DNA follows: TGTGCCAGCAGCGTAGTGGAAGATACGCAGTATTTT.

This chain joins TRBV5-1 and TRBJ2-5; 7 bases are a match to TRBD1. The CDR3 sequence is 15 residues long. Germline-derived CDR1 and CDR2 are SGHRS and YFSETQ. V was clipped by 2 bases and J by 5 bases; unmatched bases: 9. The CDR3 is CASSLGQARGETQYF. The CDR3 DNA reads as TGCGCCAGCAGCTTAGGACAGGCTCGAGGGGAGACCCAGTACTTC. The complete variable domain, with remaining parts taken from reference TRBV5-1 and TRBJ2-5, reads KAGVTQTPRYLIKTRGQQVTLSCSPISGHRSVSWYQQTPGQGLQFLFEYFSETQRNKGNFPGRFSGRQFSNSRSEMNVSTLELGDSALYLCASSLGQARGETQYFGPGTRLLVL.

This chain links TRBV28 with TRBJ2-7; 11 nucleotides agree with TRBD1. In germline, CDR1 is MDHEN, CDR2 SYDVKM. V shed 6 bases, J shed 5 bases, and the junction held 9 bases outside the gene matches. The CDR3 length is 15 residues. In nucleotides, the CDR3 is TGTGCCAGCAGCTCCGGGGACAGGGGGGCGCACGAGCAGTACTTC. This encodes CASSSGDRGAHEQYF.

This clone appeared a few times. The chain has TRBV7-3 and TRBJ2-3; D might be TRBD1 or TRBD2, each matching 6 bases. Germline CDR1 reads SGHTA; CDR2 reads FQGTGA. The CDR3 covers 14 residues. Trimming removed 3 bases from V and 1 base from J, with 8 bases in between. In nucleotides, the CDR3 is TGTGCCAGCAGCTTTCGGGGGCGCACAGATACGCAGTATTTT. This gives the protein CASSFRGRTDTQYF.